These T cell receptor beta chains were read from a single sample in a study of OX40 agonist ivuxolimab in advanced cancers. The method was immunoSEQ multiplex PCR; TCRdb's version includes in-frame clones alone and lacks a portion of them. The data contain some 58,000 clones, about 89% of them singletons. This material consisted of CD4+ or CD8+ T cells sorted from blood, taken in a trial of the OX40 agonist ivuxolimab. The receptors were gathered from an adult with an advanced solid tumor such as melanoma, head and neck, liver or kidney cancer. The CDR3 runs from the conserved cysteine through the conserved F or W. The order of the fields is D gene, clone size, V gene, J gene, CDR3 protein, CDR3 DNA. The D gene is left open where the match is weak. Size is omitted from some rows. Given values are once, few, many or a class for expanded clones.

TRBD2	-	TRBV2	TRBJ2-7	CASGGRGVTYEQYF	TGTGCCAGCGGGGGGAGGGGAGTCACCTACGAGCAGTACTTC
TRBD1	-	TRBV5-1	TRBJ2-7	CASSSYGQGASYEQYF	TGCGCCAGCAGCAGCTATGGACAGGGGGCATCGTACGAGCAGTACTTC
TRBD2	once	TRBV29-1	TRBJ2-2	CSVVVAGVNTGELFF	TGCAGCGTTGTAGTAGCGGGGGTGAACACCGGGGAGCTGTTTTTT
TRBD1	-	TRBV19	TRBJ2-7	CASAGTAAYEQYF	TGTGCCAGTGCCGGGACAGCAGCCTACGAGCAGTACTTC
-	few	TRBV7-9	TRBJ1-1	CASSFIQAFNTEAFF	TGTGCCAGCAGCTTTATACAGGCCTTCAACACTGAAGCTTTCTTT
-	-	TRBV11-2	TRBJ2-7	CASSLDSVSYEQYF	TGTGCCAGCAGCTTGGACAGTGTGAGCTACGAGCAGTACTTC
-	-	TRBV4-3	TRBJ2-3	CASSQDWPGGSTDTQYF	TGCGCCAGCAGCCAAGACTGGCCGGGGGGCAGCACAGATACGCAGTATTTT
-	-	TRBV5-1	TRBJ1-6	CASSARDPDHSPLHF	TGCGCCAGCAGCGCCCGGGACCCCGACCATTCACCCCTCCACTTT
-	-	TRBV27	TRBJ2-3	CASSLSGLGDTQYF	TGTGCCAGCAGTTTATCCGGGTTGGGAGATACGCAGTATTTT
TRBD2	-	TRBV28	TRBJ2-7	CASTSGTSGRIAQYF	TGTGCCAGCACCTCTGGGACTAGCGGGAGGATTGCGCAGTACTTC
-	-	TRBV9	TRBJ2-1	CASSERPSYNEQFF	TGTGCCAGCAGCGAGAGGCCCTCCTACAATGAGCAGTTCTTC
TRBD1	few	TRBV7-9	TRBJ1-1	CASSLRDRGSEAFF	TGTGCCAGCAGCTTAAGGGACAGGGGGTCTGAAGCTTTCTTT
-	-	TRBV18	TRBJ1-1	CASSPTLLNTEAFF	TGTGCCAGCTCACCCACGCTCCTGAACACTGAAGCTTTCTTT
TRBD2	-	TRBV9	TRBJ2-1	CASSPRGFSGVIDEQFF	TGTGCCAGCAGCCCCCGGGGGTTTAGCGGGGTAATTGATGAGCAGTTCTTC
TRBD2	once	TRBV29-1	TRBJ2-1	CSAILGTSGLPQFF	TGCAGCGCCATTCTAGGGACTAGCGGGCTTCCGCAGTTCTTC
TRBD1	once	TRBV28	TRBJ1-1	CASSTGQGKTEAFF	TGTGCCAGCAGTACGGGACAGGGGAAAACTGAAGCTTTCTTT
-	-	TRBV21-1	TRBJ1-4	CASSKVGGRVTNEKLFF	TGTGCCAGCAGCAAAGTTGGGGGGCGCGTAACTAATGAAAAACTGTTTTTT
-	-	TRBV18	TRBJ1-2	CASSPAGYGYTF	TGTGCCAGCTCACCAGCCGGCTATGGCTACACCTTC
-	few	TRBV2	TRBJ1-2	CASSGQTFQDYTF	TGTGCCAGCAGTGGACAGACCTTCCAAGACTACACCTTC
-	-	TRBV9	TRBJ1-1	CASSDRVGEGDTEAFF	TGTGCCAGCAGCGACAGGGTAGGAGAGGGGGACACTGAAGCTTTCTTT
-	-	TRBV4-2	TRBJ2-3	CASSQAGAGGPSTDTQYF	TGTGCCAGCAGCCAAGCGGGGGCGGGCGGACCTAGCACAGATACGCAGTATTTT
TRBD1	-	TRBV27	TRBJ1-4	CASSPTPTGRNEKLFF	TGTGCCAGCAGTCCCACTCCGACAGGGAGAAATGAAAAACTGTTTTTT
-	-	TRBV6-5	TRBJ1-4	CASSYDRRTEKLFF	TGTGCCAGCAGTTACGACAGGAGGACTGAAAAACTGTTTTTT
TRBD2	-	TRBV4-1	TRBJ2-1	CASSPPGRAYNEQFF	TGCGCCAGCAGCCCCCCGGGGAGGGCCTACAATGAGCAGTTCTTC
-	-	TRBV29-1	TRBJ2-5	CSVDLFGTQYF	TGCAGCGTCGATCTTTTCGGGACCCAGTACTTC
-	-	TRBV7-3	TRBJ2-2	CASSSTDLGELFF	TGTGCCAGCAGCTCCACCGATTTAGGGGAGCTGTTTTTT
TRBD1	once	TRBV14	TRBJ1-6	CASSQDATGWSPLHF	TGTGCCAGCAGCCAAGATGCGACAGGGTGGTCACCCCTCCACTTT
TRBD1	-	TRBV19	TRBJ2-7	CASSRGQGGYEQYF	TGTGCCAGTAGCCGGGGACAGGGTGGGTACGAGCAGTACTTC
-	once	TRBV19	TRBJ1-4	CASNGRPATNEKLFF	TGTGCCAGTAACGGACGGCCTGCAACTAATGAAAAACTGTTTTTT
TRBD1	-	TRBV5-4	TRBJ2-7	CASSRRLEGRGTYEQYF	TGTGCCAGCAGCCGGCGGCTTGAGGGCAGGGGGACCTACGAGCAGTACTTC
TRBD2	-	TRBV4-2	TRBJ2-7	CASSQTLAGVYEQYF	TGTGCCAGCAGCCAAACTCTAGCGGGAGTCTACGAGCAGTACTTC
-	few	TRBV2	TRBJ1-5	CASSEDGYSNQPQHF	TGTGCCAGCAGCGAGGACGGTTATAGCAATCAGCCCCAGCATTTT
-	-	TRBV6-6	TRBJ2-3	CASNVRTSTDTQYF	TGTGCCAGCAATGTGAGGACTAGCACAGATACGCAGTATTTT
TRBD1	-	TRBV6-6	TRBJ1-4	CASSLTGGYEKLFF	TGTGCCAGCAGTTTGACAGGGGGCTATGAAAAACTGTTTTTT
-	-	TRBV7-2	TRBJ1-1	CASSLGRSIEGAFF	TGTGCCAGCAGCTTGGGACGGAGTATAGAGGGGGCTTTCTTT
-	once	TRBV28	TRBJ1-2	CASKGVGVYGYTF	TGTGCCAGCAAGGGGGTTGGGGTATATGGCTACACCTTC
TRBD2	-	TRBV5-1	TRBJ2-2	CASSLSGLAGTGELFF	TGCGCCAGCAGCTTGTCCGGACTAGCGGGCACCGGGGAGCTGTTTTTT
-	once	TRBV10-3	TRBJ2-2	CAISESTGGHVGELFF	TGTGCCATCAGTGAGTCGACCGGGGGGCACGTCGGGGAGCTGTTTTTT
-	-	TRBV18	TRBJ1-1	CASSPGRGETEAFF	TGTGCCAGCTCACCAGGTCGGGGAGAGACTGAAGCTTTCTTT
TRBD2	-	TRBV30	TRBJ2-7	CAWSSTGTSNEQYF	TGTGCCTGGAGTAGTACCGGGACTAGCAACGAGCAGTACTTC
TRBD2	-	TRBV19	TRBJ2-7	CASSVTSRSSYEQYF	TGTGCCAGTAGTGTGACTAGCCGAAGCTCCTACGAGCAGTACTTC
-	-	TRBV11-2	TRBJ2-2	CASRRGGTGELFF	TGTGCCAGCAGAAGGGGCGGCACCGGGGAGCTGTTTTTT
-	-	TRBV2	TRBJ1-4	CASQRETATNEKLFF	TGTGCCAGCCAGAGGGAGACTGCAACTAATGAAAAACTGTTTTTT
-	-	TRBV9	TRBJ1-3	CASSVQGSGNTIYF	TGTGCCAGCAGCGTACAGGGTTCTGGAAACACCATATATTTT
-	-	TRBV29-1	TRBJ2-1	CSVESPISDEQFF	TGCAGCGTTGAGTCTCCAATTAGCGATGAGCAGTTCTTC
-	-	TRBV12-2	TRBJ2-1	CASRFPPWSSYNEQFF	TGTGCAAGTCGCTTTCCTCCGTGGAGCTCCTACAATGAGCAGTTCTTC
-	few	TRBV19	TRBJ1-2	CASSTGDYGYTF	TGTGCCAGTAGTACAGGTGACTATGGCTACACCTTC
-	-	TRBV9	TRBJ2-1	CASSPKLDISYNEQFF	TGTGCCAGCAGCCCGAAACTAGACATCTCCTACAATGAGCAGTTCTTC
-	-	TRBV28	TRBJ2-5	CASSLPQETQYF	TGTGCCAGCAGTTTGCCCCAAGAGACCCAGTACTTC
-	-	TRBV30	TRBJ2-3	CAWSAGVGVHTDTQYF	TGTGCCTGGAGTGCAGGCGTCGGGGTGCACACAGATACGCAGTATTTT
TRBD1	-	TRBV10-2	TRBJ2-2	CASRQTGSTGELFF	TGCGCCAGCAGACAGACAGGGAGCACCGGGGAGCTGTTTTTT
TRBD2	-	TRBV7-2	TRBJ2-7	CASSFMTSGLYEQYF	TGTGCCAGCAGCTTCATGACTAGCGGGCTCTACGAGCAGTACTTC
-	-	TRBV7-9	TRBJ2-1	CASSQLGSSYNEQFF	TGTGCCAGCAGCCAGCTGGGTAGCTCCTACAATGAGCAGTTCTTC
TRBD1	-	TRBV7-6	TRBJ1-4	CASSTGQLVTTNEKLFF	TGTGCCAGCAGCACGGGACAGCTAGTCACAACTAATGAAAAACTGTTTTTT
-	-	TRBV21-1	TRBJ1-1	CASSKGPTGVPPSGWDTEAFF	TGTGCCAGCAGCAAAGGTCCGACAGGGGTCCCCCCCTCAGGCTGGGACACTGAAGCTTTCTTT
-	-	TRBV19	TRBJ1-4	CASSIANSGWEKLFF	TGTGCCAGTAGTATAGCCAACAGCGGCTGGGAAAAACTGTTTTTT